This T cell receptor beta chain was sequenced in a study of vaccination and CD4 T cells after COVID-19. Treatment meaning: approximately 11-day PBMC culture with coronavirus spike peptide pools or control peptides (ViraFEST assay). Germline V lookup: CDR1 SGHTA, CDR2 FQGTGA. The CDR3 totals 16 residues. V dropped 4 bases and J dropped 4 bases, with 16 bases sitting between them. In this sample, this clonotype turned up a few times. The antigen is not known. Researchers used the Oncomine TCR Beta short-read assay to sequence DNA from cultured CD4+ T cells. Via MiXCR, TCRdb re-called the PCR reads, giving one row per CDR3 protein. The data contain 9,500 to 12,000 distinct CDR3 sequences, roughly 25% of them seen just once; the ten biggest clones take up about 23%. General study findings and limits: Only after vaccination were a median about 87% of convalescents' reactive clones seen.

The genes are TRBV7-3 and TRBJ2-2; D gene ambiguous. This sample comprised CD4+ T cells from blood, cultured in vitro, obtained after SARS-CoV-2 vaccination. The clonotype originates from a human donor who had recovered from COVID-19. The CDR3 nucleotides are TGTGCCAGCAGCTACCTCGGGCAGGTCGGCACCGGGGAGCTGTTTTTT. It encodes CASSYLGQVGTGELFF. The full variable domain, rest sourced from reference TRBV7-3 and TRBJ2-2, is GAGVSQTPSNKVTEKGKYVELRCDPISGHTALYWYRQSLGQGPEFLIYFQGTGAADDSGLPNDRFFAVRPEGSVSTLKIQRTERGDSAVYLCASSYLGQVGTGELFFGEGSRLTVL.